Below, 7 T cell receptor beta chains from the same sample are listed, as sequenced in a study of OX40 agonist ivuxolimab in advanced cancers. The method was immunoSEQ multiplex PCR; TCRdb's version includes in-frame clones alone and lacks a portion of them. The table has about 62,000 clones, nearly 95% seen once. Sequencing was performed on CD4+ or CD8+ T cells sorted from blood, taken in a trial of the OX40 agonist ivuxolimab. Every receptor here comes from an adult with an advanced solid tumor such as melanoma, head and neck, liver or kidney cancer.

The chain employs TRBV9 and TRBJ1-1; weak D call: TRBD1 (5 bases). CDR1 is SGDLS and CDR2 is YYNGEE in the germline V gene. The CDR3 runs to 13 residues. The ends were cut back, 7 bases at V and 1 base at J, with 11 bases in the middle. The CDR3 nucleotides are TGTGCCAGCGACGGGGGTGCGAACACTGAAGCTTTCTTT. Encoded protein: CASDGGANTEAFF.

The chain combines TRBV6-7 with TRBJ2-2, with TRBD1 matching 9 bases. TRBV6-7 is an ORF for which the function is uncertain. The CDR3 has 17 amino acids. Losses at the gene ends were 6 bases for V and 0 bases for J; bases not matched to a gene: 8. The CDR3 region has the DNA TGTGCCAGCAGGCACCAACAGGGGGCATCGAACACCGGGGAGCTGTTTTTT. This gives the protein CASRHQQGASNTGELFF.

The chain has TRBV7-7 and TRBJ2-7, with D perhaps TRBD2 (6 bases). CDR3 size: 14 residues. CDR1 and CDR2 (germline): SSHAT, FNYEAQ (reference sequence). The V gene lost 3 bases and the J gene lost 1 base, with 10 bases spanning the gap. The CDR3 bases are TGTGCCAGCAGCTTTAAGGAGGGTTCCTACGAGCAGTACTTC. Amino acid sequence: CASSFKEGSYEQYF.

The chain couples TRBV9 to TRBJ2-3, with TRBD1 identical over 7 bases. The CDR3 is 15 residues long. The trim removed 0 bases at V and 2 bases at J, leaving 3 bases unmatched. The V gene's germline CDR1 is SGDLS and CDR2 YYNGEE. CDR3 loop: CASSVAGQDTDTQYF. In nucleotides, the CDR3 is TGTGCCAGCAGCGTAGCCGGACAGGACACAGATACGCAGTATTTT.

The sample holds a few counts of this clone. The chain joins TRBV4-1 to TRBJ1-6; D is unresolved. V was pared by 0 bases and J by 7 bases, with 10 bases between. This CDR3 is built from 15 residues. Germline V CDR1 and CDR2: MGHRA, YSYEKL. CDR3 residues: CASSQELALNSPLHF. DNA for the CDR3: TGCGCCAGCAGCCAAGAGTTAGCGTTGAATTCACCCCTCCACTTT.

The chain uses TRBV15 and TRBJ2-5; D unclear. Germline V CDR1 and CDR2: LNHNV, YYDKDF (reference sequence). The CDR3 length is 13 residues. V was pared by 5 bases and J by 1 base, with 8 bases between. The CDR3 here is CATSLDLQETQYF. The CDR3 DNA is TGTGCCACCAGCCTGGACCTCCAAGAGACCCAGTACTTC.

The chain couples TRBV27 to TRBJ2-6; D gene uncertain. Trimming took off 5 bases at V and 2 bases at J, with 16 bases between the two ends. The CDR3 has 17 amino acids. The germline V gene encodes CDR1 MNHEY and CDR2 SMNVEV (reference sequence). CDR3 sequence reads: CASSAQAGRAGANVLTF. In DNA, the CDR3 is TGTGCCAGCAGTGCCCAAGCTGGGCGAGCTGGGGCCAACGTCCTGACTTTC.